This T cell receptor (beta chain) was recorded in a study of cytomegalovirus exposure and HLA in healthy donors. Findings and limits, study-wide: HLA alleles showed associations with 16,951 TCR beta sequences in a later analysis, at a 0.05 false discovery rate.

CDR3 size: 16 residues. Germline CDR1 SGDLS, CDR2 YYNGEE. V shed 4 bases, J shed 2 bases, and the junction held 8 bases outside the gene matches. Both 60 Vbeta primers and 13 Jbeta primers went into the PCR. Profiling relied on immunoSEQ multiplex PCR, and the TCRdb table lists in-frame clones only, not all of them. The sample has roughly 150,000 clones; more than 65% are singletons. This clone was counted once. The antigen remains unidentified. This clonotype was sampled from a man aged 18-30 years in good health and CMV-seropositive. Sequencing input: PBMCs. The chain links TRBV9 to TRBJ1-5, with TRBD1 matching over 8 bases. The DNA for the CDR3 is TGTGCCAGCAGCCCAGGGGGCGGGGGAGGCAATCAGCCCCAGCATTTT. Protein product: CASSPGGGGGNQPQHF.